The TCR beta chain under discussion was sequenced for a study of tumor-infiltrating lymphocytes in oesophageal squamous cell carcinoma (dated by TCRdb to 2015 to 2016). As to this clonotype: The target of this receptor is not known. The CDR3 end shows no conserved phenylalanine or tryptophan, and so a read error is likely. Because the CDR3's place on the DNA is in doubt, the DNA is left out and the CDR3 is given as listed by TCRdb.

Libraries came from PCR. Instrument on record: Illumina HiSeq 2000. Using fastp at Q25 and MiXCR, TCRdb reprocessed the public reads and kept productive beta chains. A single entry per CDR3 protein holds the most common genes and DNA from its merged rows. This sample lists some 22,000 distinct CDR3 sequences; approximately 40% were detected once. Of the sample, roughly an eighth falls within the top ten clones. Input material: esophageal tumor tissue. The clonotype was recovered from a male donor with esophageal squamous cell carcinoma.

This receptor carries the CDR3 CASSFLDSLNYGYTFGS. This sequence uses TRBV11-2 and TRBJ2-7; the DNA was not compared with TRBD1, the D call given in the table. The CDR3 comprises 17 residues, both ends counted. The germline V gene sets CDR1 to SGHAT and CDR2 to FQNNGV.